This is a list of T cell receptor beta chains from one sample in a study of CXCR3-negative and CXCR3-positive naive CD8 T cells. TCRdb reanalyzed the 5' RACE reads, giving one entry per CDR3 protein sequence and no DNA. The ten most abundant clones cover 0.41% of a sample with around 150,000 distinct CDR3 sequences. The material sequenced was naive CXCR3+ CD8+ T cells from blood. These receptors were obtained from a human donor in good health. Some clones in this sample may be carry-over from other donors' samples. CDR3s include the opening cysteine and the closing phenylalanine or tryptophan.

v_call	j_call	cdr3_aa
TRBV7-2	TRBJ2-1	CASSSERGAYPYNEQFF
TRBV29-1	TRBJ2-7	CSVVAGPYEQYF
TRBV6-5	TRBJ1-6	CASSYAGSPLHF
TRBV12-3/TRBV12-4	TRBJ2-5	CASSGTIQETQYF
TRBV29-1	TRBJ2-3	CSVEGSIQGPDTQYF
TRBV5-6	TRBJ2-1	CASSLARYNEQFF
TRBV7-9	TRBJ2-2	CASSSTFGANTGELFF
TRBV29-1	TRBJ2-4	CSVEGYLNIQYF
TRBV20-1	TRBJ2-1	CSARVPTNGRRGAYNEQFF
TRBV5-6	TRBJ2-3	CASSFYGSTITDTQYF
TRBV12-3/TRBV12-4	TRBJ2-5	CASSWVLSQETQYF
TRBV9	TRBJ2-3	CASSVEAGDITDTQYF
TRBV7-9	TRBJ2-1	CAAGRGRDEQFF
TRBV20-1	TRBJ2-7	CSARVERGPYEQYF
TRBV29-1	TRBJ1-2	CSVEDPGQGAIYGYTF
TRBV5-1	TRBJ1-1	CASSVRQGDTEAFF
TRBV7-6	TRBJ2-7	CASSSRTGGAEQYF
TRBV6-6	TRBJ1-1	CASSSPLLGGSDTEAFF
TRBV11-2	TRBJ2-3	CASSGGVDTQYF
TRBV7-6	TRBJ2-2	CASSLGTGTTGELFF
TRBV25-1	TRBJ1-1	CASCRVDTEAFF
TRBV5-1	TRBJ2-2	CASSLEGSRELFF
TRBV29-1	TRBJ2-7	CSVEWPKRPYEQYF
TRBV28	TRBJ1-2	CASSLTGGRGCTF
TRBV12-3/TRBV12-4	TRBJ2-5	CASSRTGGWETQYF
TRBV28	TRBJ2-7	CASSLWAEQGNSYEQYF
TRBV5-5	TRBJ2-3	CASSLEGHPTDTQYF
TRBV25-1	TRBJ2-1	CASSEWSGGTYNEQFF
TRBV19	TRBJ2-2	CASSIQPSGELFF
TRBV5-1	TRBJ2-7	CASSLVGVAYEQYF
TRBV15	TRBJ2-7	CATSRFGTGNYEQYF
TRBV5-1	TRBJ1-1	CASSLEGVTEAFF
TRBV29-1	TRBJ2-7	CSVETTSSYEQYF
TRBV20-1	TRBJ2-2	CSARIGRELFF
TRBV5-1	TRBJ2-7	CATIPDRYEQYF
TRBV29-1	TRBJ2-7	CSVGDFTYEQYF
TRBV7-3	TRBJ2-7	CASSSLAGDGYEQYF
TRBV29-1	TRBJ1-2	CSVVVQGGSYGYTF
TRBV13	TRBJ2-7	CASSGPGQPYEQYF
TRBV12-3/TRBV12-4	TRBJ2-7	CASSYRITYEKYF
TRBV4-1	TRBJ2-5	CASSQEGGGNVETQYF
TRBV29-1	TRBJ2-3	CSSYERERRDTQYF
TRBV7-6	TRBJ2-7	CASRGPSYEQYF
TRBV7-2	TRBJ2-3	CASSLLIAGGRTDTQYF
TRBV6-1	TRBJ2-5	CASSEVVGHTETQYF
TRBV5-1	TRBJ2-1	CASSFVDEQFF
TRBV12-3/TRBV12-4	TRBJ2-3	CASMGGRDFTDTQYF
TRBV6-2/TRBV6-3	TRBJ2-1	CASSTGTGAYTEQFF
TRBV13	TRBJ2-5	CASSNPGERYQETQYF
TRBV4-1	TRBJ1-1	CASSPLGEDGEAFF
TRBV7-8	TRBJ2-5	CASSHAGLAGVETQYF
TRBV11-2	TRBJ2-1	CASSSTTRLFYNEQFF
TRBV3-1	TRBJ2-7	CASSQDSPSGSGEQYF
TRBV28	TRBJ2-5	CASRNQRGAKETQYF